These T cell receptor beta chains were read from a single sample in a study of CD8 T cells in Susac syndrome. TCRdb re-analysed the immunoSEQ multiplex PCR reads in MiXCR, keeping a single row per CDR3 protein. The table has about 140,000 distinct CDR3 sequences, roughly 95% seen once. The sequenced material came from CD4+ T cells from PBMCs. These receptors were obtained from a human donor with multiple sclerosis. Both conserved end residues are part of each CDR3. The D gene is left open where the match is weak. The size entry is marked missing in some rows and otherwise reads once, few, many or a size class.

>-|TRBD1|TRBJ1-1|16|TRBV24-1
TGTGCCACCAGCTTCGGCTCCGGGACAGGTGCCACTGAAGCTTTCTTT
CATSFGSGTGATEAFF
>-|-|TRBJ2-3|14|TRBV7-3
TGTGCCAGCAGCACCGGGACATCCACAGATACGCAGTATTTT
CASSTGTSTDTQYF
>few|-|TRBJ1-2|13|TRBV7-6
TGTGCCAGCAGCTTAGTGACCGGGGGGGGCTACACCTTC
CASSLVTGGGYTF
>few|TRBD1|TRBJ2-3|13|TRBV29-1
TGCAGCGTGAGGACAGGCAGCACAGATACGCAGTATTTT
CSVRTGSTDTQYF
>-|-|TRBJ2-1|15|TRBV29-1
TGCAGCGTTAATAGTCCCACGAGATCGTACAATGAGCAGTTCTTC
CSVNSPTRSYNEQFF
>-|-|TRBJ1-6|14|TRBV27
TGTGCCAGCAAGTTTTCCTCCTATAATTCACCCCTCCACTTT
CASKFSSYNSPLHF
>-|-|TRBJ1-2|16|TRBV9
TGTGCCAGCAGCGGGACCGGAGCGGGGCACGGCTATGGCTACACCTTC
CASSGTGAGHGYGYTF
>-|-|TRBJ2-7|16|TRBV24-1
TGTGCCACCAGTGGGACCAGGACACAGAGCCCGTACGAGCAGTACTTC
CATSGTRTQSPYEQYF
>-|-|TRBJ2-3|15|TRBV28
TGTGCCAGCAGAACCCGCGGGGGACACACAGATACGCAGTATTTT
CASRTRGGHTDTQYF
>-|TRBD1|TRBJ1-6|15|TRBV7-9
TGTGCCAGCATCATGTGGTCGCAGGGGGATTCACCCCTCCACTTT
CASIMWSQGDSPLHF
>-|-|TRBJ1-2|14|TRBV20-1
TGCAGTGCTAGAGCCTCCGGGACGGAAATTGGCTACACCTTC
CSARASGTEIGYTF
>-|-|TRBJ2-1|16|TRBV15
TGTGCCACCACCGGAAGGGGGGGGGCGCCCTACAATGAGCAGTTCTTC
CATTGRGGAPYNEQFF
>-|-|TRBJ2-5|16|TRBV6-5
TGTGCCAGCCGTTTGGAGGGACACCTTTCGGGTGAGACCCAGTACTTC
CASRLEGHLSGETQYF
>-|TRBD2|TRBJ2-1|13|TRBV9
TGTGCCAGCAGCGTAGAACTAGCGGGCCAGCAGTTCTTC
CASSVELAGQQFF
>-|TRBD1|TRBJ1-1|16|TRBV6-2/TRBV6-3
TGTGCCGCGGGAGCGGGTGGAGGCAGGGGGCGGACTGAAGCTTTCTTT
CAAGAGGGRGRTEAFF
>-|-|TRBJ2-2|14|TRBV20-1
TGCAGTGCCAGTGGGGGGCTGGGCACCGGGGAGCTGTTTTTT
CSASGGLGTGELFF
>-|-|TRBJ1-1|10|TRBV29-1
TGCAGCGCGGAGACCGGGGAAGCTTTCTTT
CSAETGEAFF
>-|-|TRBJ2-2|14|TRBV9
TGTGCCAGCAGCGTAGGTTCCGGGGGCATGGAGCTGTTTTTT
CASSVGSGGMELFF
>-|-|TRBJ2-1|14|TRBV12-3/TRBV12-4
TGTGCCAGCAGTTTAAATGGACTTTACAATGAGCAGTTCTTC
CASSLNGLYNEQFF
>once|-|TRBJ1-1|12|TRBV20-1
TGCAGTGCTAGCGGAGACAGGTTAGGAGCTTTCTTT
CSASGDRLGAFF
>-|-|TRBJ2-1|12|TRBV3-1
TGTGCCAGCAGCCAATCCTCGGAAGAGCAGTTCTTC
CASSQSSEEQFF
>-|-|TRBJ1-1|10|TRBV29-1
TGCAGCGTTGTGACTCGTGGAGCTTTCTTT
CSVVTRGAFF
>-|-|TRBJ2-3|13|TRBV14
TGTGCCAGCAGCCCCTGGGTAGGAGATACGCAGTATTTT
CASSPWVGDTQYF
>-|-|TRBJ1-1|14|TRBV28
TGTGCCAGCAGTTTCTCTGACCGGGACACTGAAGCTTTCTTT
CASSFSDRDTEAFF
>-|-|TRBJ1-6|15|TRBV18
TGTGCCAGCTCACCACAAGGTGGGCAGGATTCACCCCTCCACTTT
CASSPQGGQDSPLHF
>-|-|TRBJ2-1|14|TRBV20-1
TGCAGTGCTAGAGGCCCCACTCAGCCGGGTGAGCAGTTCTTC
CSARGPTQPGEQFF